Shown below are 22 T cell receptor beta chains from a single sample sequenced in a study of blood T cells in healthy people across ages (dated by TCRdb to 2013 to 2016). Receptors were amplified or captured by 5' RACE. The sequencing machine was an Illumina HiSeq 2500. A second PCR of roughly 7 to 11 cycles was performed with a sample-barcoded 5' primer and a J-beta primer mix. Through fastp at Q25 and MiXCR, TCRdb rebuilt clones from the public reads, retaining in-frame beta chains. For every CDR3 protein sequence, its rows merge into one entry that carries the most common genes and DNA. Present in this sample are roughly 570,000 distinct CDR3 sequences, 25% to 30% of which were seen just once. The ten most abundant clones make up around 20% of the sample. Specimen: blood. Receptor source: a woman in her seventies in good health.

The CDR3 is CASSGYRGNSPLHF. In DNA, the CDR3 is TGTGCCAGCAGCGGCTACAGGGGTAATTCACCCCTCCACTTT. J is TRBJ1-6 and V is TRBV7-2; 7 bases fit TRBD1. CDR1 SGHTA and CDR2 FQGNSA come from the germline V gene. CDR3 length: 14 amino acids. The trim removed 5 bases at V and 6 bases at J, leaving 4 bases unmatched.

This rearrangement joins TRBV5-1 to TRBJ2-5; the D gene is possibly TRBD2 (5 bases). Matching the DNA end better, TRBJ2-1 makes the J call doubtful. The CDR3 consists of 15 residues. Germline CDR1 and CDR2: SGHRS and YFSETQ. CDR3 loop: CASTKDPGTYNEQFF. DNA of the CDR3: TGCGCCAGCACCAAGGACCCGGGGACCTACAATGAGCAGTTCTTC.

The rearrangement joins TRBV5-1 to TRBJ2-3; maybe TRBD2 (6 bases). The CDR3 is 15 residues long. Germline V gene data show CDR1 as SGHRS and CDR2 as YFSETQ. Trimming took 1 base from V and 6 from J, leaving 15 bases between them. CDR3: CASSLSGTPGDTQYF. CDR3 bases: TGCGCCAGCAGCTTGTCTGGGACTCCTGGGGATACGCAGTATTTT.

This clonotype has just a few counts. The V gene is TRBV5-1, the J gene TRBJ2-7; D remains unclear. The assigned J gene may be wrong: the sequence end matches TRBJ2-1 better. CDR3 size: 14 residues. In germline, CDR1 is SGHRS, CDR2 YFSETQ. CDR3 protein: CASSLEPRLNEQFF. The CDR3, as DNA: TGCGCCAGCAGCTTGGAGCCGCGTCTGAATGAGCAGTTCTTC.

CDR3 protein: CASSQRGGVKNIQYF. In DNA form, the CDR3 reads TGTGCCAGCAGCCAACGGGGGGGCGTCAAAAACATTCAGTACTTC. The chain has TRBV3-1 and TRBJ2-4, with 8 bases identical to TRBD2. The J segment lost 3 bases and the V segment lost 2 bases, leaving 3 bases of the junction unmatched. The germline V gene has CDR1 LGHDT and CDR2 YNNKEL (reference sequence). The CDR3 runs 15 residues.

V usage is TRBV12-3 or TRBV12-4 and J usage is TRBJ2-2; 11 bases match TRBD2. V lost 7 bases to trimming and J lost 0 bases; unmatched junction nucleotides: 13. This CDR3 spans 19 amino acids. The CDR3 reads CASIKLAGASITNTGELFF. The CDR3 DNA reads as TGTGCCAGCATCAAACTAGCGGGGGCTTCAATCACGAACACCGGGGAGCTGTTTTTT.

This chain uses TRBV7-6 with TRBJ2-3; maybe TRBD1 (5 bases). The CDR3 covers 12 residues. The V gene's germline CDR1 is SGHVS and CDR2 FNYEAQ. Trimming left V 4 bases short and J 10 bases short, with 12 bases between. The CDR3 region is CASSSSQGSQYF. Written as DNA, the CDR3 is TGTGCCAGCAGCTCCTCCCAGGGTTCGCAGTATTTT.

This clonotype has just a few counts. The rearrangement uses TRBV3-1 and TRBJ2-1, with TRBD2 matching over 11 bases. Germline-derived CDR1 and CDR2 are LGHDT and YNNKEL (reference sequence). The CDR3 has 15 residues. The junction had 4 bases not matched to a gene; V was cut back by 4 bases and J by 5 bases. Here the CDR3 reads CASSLIAGGHNEQFF. The CDR3, as DNA: TGTGCCAGCAGCCTCATAGCGGGGGGGCACAATGAGCAGTTCTTC.

The J gene is TRBJ2-3, the V gene TRBV5-1; tentative D call: TRBD2 (5 bases). V was trimmed by 7 bases and J by 4 bases, leaving 19 bases between them. The CDR3 is made up of 15 amino acids. Per the germline V gene, CDR1 is SGHRS and CDR2 is YFSETQ. As DNA, the CDR3 is TGCGCCAGCGGATTCGGGGATGTGAGCGCAGATACGCAGTATTTT. It codes for CASGFGDVSADTQYF.

The sample holds a few counts of this clonotype. This chain uses TRBV7-2 with TRBJ1-1; 8 bases are shared with TRBD1. The germline V gene has CDR1 SGHTA and CDR2 FQGNSA. The CDR3 consists of 15 residues. V lost 5 bases, J lost 5 bases, and 10 bases stayed unmatched. The CDR3 DNA is TGTGCCAGCAGCGGGATAACAGGGGACAGGACTGAAGCTTTCTTT. Encoded protein: CASSGITGDRTEAFF.

The J gene is TRBJ2-5, the V gene TRBV7-2, with D perhaps matching TRBD2 (6 bases). The DNA end is a closer match to TRBJ2-7, so the J assignment may be wrong. Germline values: CDR1 SGHTA, CDR2 FQGNSA. The CDR3 spans 13 residues. CDR3 residues: CATSPGVHYEQYF. In nucleotides, the CDR3 is TGTGCCACTTCCCCGGGGGTGCATTACGAGCAGTACTTC.

This clonotype was counted between two and nine times. V usage is TRBV4-1 and J usage is TRBJ1-4; 9 bases map to TRBD1. Per germline, CDR1 MGHRA and CDR2 YSYEKL. Trimming removed 3 bases from V and 5 bases from J; junction bases left unmatched: 4. The CDR3 spans 15 residues. CDR3 DNA: TGCGCCAGCAGCCATCCCGGGACAGGGAATGAAAAACTGTTTTTT. Amino acid sequence: CASSHPGTGNEKLFF.

CDR3 nucleotides: TGCGCCAGCAGCCACACACTAGCGGGGATCTACGAGCAGTACTTC. This codes for CASSHTLAGIYEQYF. This sequence joins TRBV4-3 and TRBJ2-5, with TRBD2 identical over 10 bases. TRBJ2-7 explains the end of the DNA better; the J call may be wrong. CDR1 is LGHNA, CDR2 YSLEER, per germline. The CDR3 runs to 15 residues.

This clonotype was found a few times. This chain links TRBV7-8 with TRBJ2-6; D ambiguous. CDR3 size: 16 residues. V shed 5 bases and J shed 0 bases, with 11 bases lying between them. Germline CDR1 is SGHVS and CDR2 is FQNEAQ. CDR3 in amino acids: CASSPLASSGANVLTF. The CDR3 bases are TGTGCCAGCAGCCCTCTGGCGAGCTCTGGGGCCAACGTCCTGACTTTC.

This chain joins TRBV14 and TRBJ1-1; D gene uncertain. Germline CDR1 is SGHDN and CDR2 is FVKESK. The CDR3 sequence is 14 residues long. Trimming removed 4 bases from V and 0 bases from J, with 9 bases in between. In nucleotides, the CDR3 is TGTGCCAGCAGCCCTAATAGTCTGAACACTGAAGCTTTCTTT. Translated: CASSPNSLNTEAFF.

The sample holds a few counts of this clonotype. The chain joins TRBV11-2 to TRBJ2-2, with D unclear. The CDR3 loop spans 13 amino acids. CDR1 and CDR2 from the germline V gene are SGHAT and FQNNGV. V gave up 1 base and J gave up 4 bases, with 4 bases separating them. CDR3 protein: CASSLVATGELFF. As DNA, the CDR3 is TGTGCCAGCAGCTTAGTTGCCACCGGGGAGCTGTTTTTT.

The sample holds many counts of this clonotype. This sequence joins TRBV29-1 and TRBJ1-1; D uncertain. Germline V CDR1 and CDR2: SQVTM, ANQGSEA. This CDR3 is built from 11 residues. V was pared by 6 bases and J by 4 bases, with 9 bases between. The chain's CDR3 is CSVVPGTEAFF. For the CDR3, the DNA is TGCAGCGTAGTACCAGGCACTGAAGCTTTCTTT.

This clonotype appeared a few times. The CDR3 region is CASSYFGGGAPGELFF. DNA of the CDR3: TGTGCCAGCAGTTACTTTGGCGGGGGGGCCCCCGGGGAGCTGTTTTTT. V usage is TRBV6-5 and J usage is TRBJ2-2, with TRBD2 identical over 9 bases. The CDR3 runs to 16 residues. Trimming removed 1 base from V and 6 bases from J; junction bases left unmatched: 6. The germline V gene encodes CDR1 MNHEY and CDR2 SVGAGI.

For this clonotype: The germline gene is not matched at one end of the junction; a read error may be the cause. V usage is TRBV2 and J usage is TRBJ2-5; 10 bases fit TRBD2. The J call could be wrong; TRBJ2-1 is a better fit for the DNA end. Germline assignment: CDR1 SNHLY and CDR2 FYNNEI. The length of the CDR3 is 14 residues. The CDR3 DNA reads TGTGCCAGCAGATTACTAGCGGGGAACAATGACCAGTTCTTC. As protein: CASRLLAGNNDQFF.

This clonotype was seen only a few times. V gene TRBV5-1 combines with J gene TRBJ1-3; unclear D gene. CDR1 and CDR2 from the germline V gene are SGHRS and YFSETQ. V lost 3 bases and J lost 0, with 13 bases in between. CDR3 length: 16 amino acids. The CDR3 DNA reads TGCGCCAGCAGCTCGACCCCTTCTTACTCTGGAAACACCATATATTTT. Amino acid sequence: CASSSTPSYSGNTIYF.

The chain recombines TRBV18 with TRBJ2-7; D remains unclear. Germline V gives CDR1 KGHSH, CDR2 LQKENI. V shed 1 base and J shed 3 bases, with 7 bases lying between them. The CDR3 extends over 13 amino acids. CDR3 sequence (DNA): TGTGCCAGCTCACCACTCGGCGGCTACGAGCAGTACTTC. This sequence encodes CASSPLGGYEQYF. Full variable domain (rest looked up from reference TRBV18 and TRBJ2-7): NAGVMQNPRHLVRRRGQEARLRCSPMKGHSHVYWYRQLPEEGLKFMVYLQKENIIDESGMPKERFSAEFPKEGPSILRIQQVVRGDSAAYFCASSPLGGYEQYFGPGTRLTVT.

This clonotype was seen only a few times. The chain's CDR3 is CASSQKGAHTGELFF. CDR3 bases: TGCGCCAGCAGCCAAAAGGGGGCCCACACCGGGGAGCTGTTTTTT. V and J are TRBV4-3 and TRBJ2-2, with 7 nucleotides matching TRBD1. V was pared by 2 bases and J by 3 bases, with 3 bases of the junction left unmatched. This CDR3 has 15 residues. Germline lookup yields CDR1 LGHNA and CDR2 YSLEER.